The rows below give T cell receptor beta chains drawn from one sample of a study of Ad26.COV2.S vaccination and SARS-CoV-2 variants. TCRdb's table, derived via immunoSEQ multiplex PCR, lists solely in-frame clones and lacks some. The table shows hundreds of thousands of clones, with roughly 90% occurring only once. The sequences come from peripheral blood, collected in a trial of Ad26.COV2.S vaccine versus placebo. Receptor source: a person between 18 and 65 years old who received the Ad26.COV2.S COVID-19 vaccine or a placebo. The CDR3 runs from the conserved cysteine through the conserved F or W. The D gene is left open where the match is weak. Not all rows give a size; the values are once, few, many and, for expanded clones, a class.

d_gene	v_gene	j_gene	abundance	CDR3aa	CDR3nt
NA	TRBV7-2	TRBJ2-2	NA	CASSLSSNTGELFF	TGTGCCAGCAGCTTAAGTTCGAACACCGGGGAGCTGTTTTTT
NA	TRBV5-5	TRBJ2-6	NA	CASSLGTAGANVLTF	TGTGCCAGCAGCTTAGGCACAGCCGGGGCCAACGTCCTGACTTTC
NA	TRBV5-6	TRBJ2-7	once	CASSLHYEQYF	TGTGCCAGCAGCTTGCATTACGAGCAGTACTTC
TRBD2	TRBV6-5	TRBJ2-1	NA	CASRLAGGPYNEQFF	TGTGCCAGCAGGTTGGCGGGGGGCCCTTACAATGAGCAGTTCTTC
NA	TRBV5-5	TRBJ2-3	NA	CASSLAGPTRDTQYF	TGTGCCAGCAGCCTGGCTGGGCCCACTAGGGATACGCAGTATTTT
TRBD1	TRBV7-9	TRBJ1-4	once	CASSSTGNTNEKLFF	TGTGCCAGCAGCTCGACAGGGAATACTAATGAAAAACTGTTTTTT
TRBD1	TRBV6-5	TRBJ1-3	NA	CASSYGGTAGNTIYF	TGTGCCAGCAGTTACGGCGGGACAGCTGGAAACACCATATATTTT
NA	TRBV25-1	TRBJ1-1	NA	CASSERVNTEAFF	TGTGCCAGCAGTGAAAGGGTGAACACTGAAGCTTTCTTT
NA	TRBV3-1/TRBV3-2	TRBJ2-1	NA	CASSERVQGEQFF	TGTGCCAGCAGCGAGAGAGTCCAAGGGGAGCAGTTCTTC
NA	TRBV5-5	TRBJ2-7	NA	CASSALGEQYF	TGTGCCAGCAGCGCGCTGGGGGAGCAGTACTTC
TRBD1	TRBV7-3	TRBJ1-1	NA	CASSLTPLGSGDSEAFF	TGTGCCAGCAGCTTAACCCCTCTCGGTTCAGGGGACAGTGAAGCTTTCTTT
NA	TRBV6-5	TRBJ1-2	NA	CASSTPRVDSYGYTF	TGTGCCAGCAGTACCCCCAGGGTAGATAGCTATGGCTACACCTTC
TRBD1	TRBV5-8	TRBJ1-1	NA	CASSHVRDSRVRTEAFF	TGTGCCAGCAGCCACGTCCGGGACAGTCGGGTTAGGACTGAAGCTTTCTTT
TRBD2	TRBV6-4	TRBJ2-3	NA	CASRLRKAGGSTDTQYF	TGTGCCAGCAGGCTTCGGAAAGCGGGAGGGAGCACAGATACGCAGTATTTT
TRBD1	TRBV6-1	TRBJ1-1	NA	CASSEDRDSRSNTEAFF	TGTGCCAGCAGTGAAGATCGGGACAGTCGATCGAACACTGAAGCTTTCTTT
NA	TRBV5-5	TRBJ2-5	NA	CASSLGLRDLVETQYF	TGTGCCAGCAGCTTGGGCCTCAGGGACTTAGTGGAGACCCAGTACTTC
NA	TRBV3-1/TRBV3-2	TRBJ2-5	NA	CASRGSGETQYF	TGTGCCAGCAGAGGGTCCGGCGAGACCCAGTACTTC
TRBD1	TRBV6-5	TRBJ1-4	NA	CASRQTGVQEKLFF	TGTGCCAGCAGACAGACAGGGGTTCAGGAAAAACTGTTTTTT
TRBD2	TRBV4-2	TRBJ2-7	NA	CASSQGGLAGGLFYEQYF	TGTGCCAGCAGCCAAGGGGGACTAGCGGGAGGGCTTTTCTACGAGCAGTACTTC
NA	TRBV7-9	TRBJ2-5	NA	CASSQGGQGFETQYF	TGTGCCAGCAGCCAGGGGGGTCAGGGCTTTGAGACCCAGTACTTC
TRBD1	TRBV6-2/TRBV6-3	TRBJ1-2	NA	CASSQQGDGYTF	TGTGCCAGCAGCCAACAGGGGGATGGCTACACCTTC
TRBD2	TRBV7-8	TRBJ2-5	once	CASSLVQRESQETQYF	TGTGCCAGCAGCTTAGTACAGCGGGAGTCCCAAGAGACCCAGTACTTC
TRBD2	TRBV10-1	TRBJ2-1	NA	CASSSGLAVYNEQFF	TGCGCCAGCAGTTCGGGACTAGCGGTCTACAATGAGCAGTTCTTC
TRBD1	TRBV18	TRBJ2-2	once	CASSPPGQGGYGELFF	TGTGCCAGCTCACCACCGGGACAGGGAGGTTACGGGGAGCTGTTTTTT
NA	TRBV19	TRBJ1-6	NA	CASSTRTTLGPSPLHF	TGTGCCAGTAGTACCCGGACGACTCTTGGGCCTTCACCCCTCCACTTT
NA	TRBV19	TRBJ1-2	NA	CASRETSYGYTF	TGTGCCAGTAGAGAGACTAGCTATGGCTACACCTTC
NA	TRBV24-1	TRBJ2-3	NA	CATSESPTDTQYF	TGTGCCACCAGTGAGAGTCCCACAGATACGCAGTATTTT
NA	TRBV24-1	TRBJ1-2	NA	CATSDRKDGYTF	TGTGCCACCAGTGATAGGAAGGATGGCTACACCTTC
NA	TRBV18	TRBJ2-3	NA	CASSPPNPAGDTDTQYF	TGTGCCAGCTCACCACCGAATCCAGCGGGCGACACAGATACGCAGTATTTT
NA	TRBV6-5	TRBJ2-2	NA	CASSYNGFLGAGELFF	TGTGCCAGCAGTTATAACGGATTCTTGGGCGCCGGGGAGCTGTTTTTT
NA	TRBV5-6	TRBJ1-6	NA	CASSLSYPDYNSPLHF	TGTGCCAGCAGCTTGAGTTATCCGGACTATAATTCACCCCTCCACTTT
NA	TRBV2	TRBJ1-1	NA	CASSGGLNTEAFF	TGTGCCAGCAGCGGGGGGTTGAACACTGAAGCTTTCTTT
TRBD2	TRBV7-8	TRBJ2-1	NA	CASSTYSGTSAVVGVGNEQFF	TGTGCCAGCAGCACGTACTCCGGGACTAGCGCCGTGGTCGGTGTGGGGAATGAGCAGTTCTTC
NA	TRBV6-5	TRBJ1-2	NA	CASSQDRNYGYTF	TGTGCCAGCTCACAGGACAGAAACTATGGCTACACCTTC
TRBD1	TRBV7-2	TRBJ1-1	NA	CASSLGWGTGTNTEAFF	TGTGCCAGCAGCTTAGGATGGGGGACAGGGACGAACACTGAAGCTTTCTTT
TRBD2	TRBV27	TRBJ2-7	NA	CASSQLAGGTYEQYF	TGTGCCAGCAGTCAACTAGCGGGGGGAACCTACGAGCAGTACTTC
NA	TRBV5-5	TRBJ1-5	NA	CASSLGQTNQPQHF	TGTGCCAGCAGCTTGGGTCAAACAAATCAGCCCCAGCATTTT
TRBD2	TRBV5-6	TRBJ2-1	NA	CASSLLGLAGGVSYNEQFF	TGTGCCAGCAGCTTGCTAGGTCTAGCGGGAGGGGTTTCCTACAATGAGCAGTTCTTC
NA	TRBV3-1/TRBV3-2	TRBJ2-2	once	CASSQRDQYTGELFF	TGTGCCAGCAGCCAAAGGGACCAATACACCGGGGAGCTGTTTTTT